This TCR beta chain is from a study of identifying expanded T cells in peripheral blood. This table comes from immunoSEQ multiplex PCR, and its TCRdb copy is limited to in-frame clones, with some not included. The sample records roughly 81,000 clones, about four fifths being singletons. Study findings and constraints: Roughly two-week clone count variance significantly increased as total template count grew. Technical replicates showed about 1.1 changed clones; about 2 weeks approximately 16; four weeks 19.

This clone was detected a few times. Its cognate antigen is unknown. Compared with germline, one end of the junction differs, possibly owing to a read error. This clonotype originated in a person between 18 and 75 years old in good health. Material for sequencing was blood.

In DNA form, the CDR3 reads TGTGCTAGCAGCGTGGGACAGAAAGATTCACCCCTCCACTTT. Translation: CASSVGQKDSPLHF. The chain links TRBV7-7 to TRBJ1-6, with TRBD1 matching 7 bases. This CDR3 is 14 amino acids long. CDR1 SSHAT and CDR2 FNYEAQ come from the germline V gene (reference sequence).